This TCR beta chain was captured by sequencing in a study of regulatory T cells in long-lasting Graves disease. Relying on iRepertoire HTBI primers and Arm-PCR of CDR3 regions, the team built TCR beta libraries. TCRdb reprocessed the multiplex PCR reads via MiXCR and lists one record per CDR3 protein. Of about 530,000 distinct CDR3 sequences in the sample, about 16% are singletons; the top ten hold approximately 25%. The study's findings and limits: Lower TCR diversity was seen in persistent Graves' patients than in newly diagnosed ones.

The CDR3 covers 13 residues. Trimming shortened V by 0 bases and J by 10 bases, and 10 bases separated the two germline ends. Germline V gene lookup returns CDR1 SGHAT and CDR2 FQNNGV. Time point noted: newly diagnosed GD, antithyroid drugs for less than 3 months. PBMCs were the source of the RNA used for TCR sequencing. Remarks on this clonotype: Its target is not known.

The same data also went into a second study, on T cells in Graves' hyperthyroidism and ophthalmopathy. That work contributes: Across 18 months, stable Graves' hyperthyroidism was marked by no progression to ophthalmopathy.

The sample here was peripheral blood mononuclear cells (PBMCs), taken at new diagnosis, from a patient treated with antithyroid drugs. The chain links TRBV11-2 to TRBJ2-1, with D unclear. This TCR derives from a woman aged 40 to 65 with Graves disease. Written as DNA, the CDR3 is TGTGCCAGCAGCTTAGATCTGCGAGCAGAGCAGTTCTTC. This encodes CASSLDLRAEQFF.